A selection of T cell receptor beta chains follows, all from one sample in a study of blood T cell repertoires in COVID-19. The data were produced by immunoSEQ multiplex PCR, yet TCRdb's version contains in-frame clones alone and is incomplete. The profile shows around 230,000 clones, approximately 90% of them singletons. Source material: PBMCs or T cells enriched from blood (not recorded which). These receptors were taken from a middle-aged woman with acute COVID-19. Both conserved end residues are part of each CDR3. The order of the fields is V gene, CDR3 protein.

v_gene: TRBV3-1/TRBV3-2; CDR3aa: CASSQEAGQRTYEQYF
v_gene: TRBV9; CDR3aa: CASSVGQYNSPLHF
v_gene: TRBV27; CDR3aa: CASSLNPRGWTEAFF
v_gene: TRBV19; CDR3aa: CASSLTQGTNYGYTF
v_gene: TRBV4-2; CDR3aa: CASSLAGQESGSSYEQYF
v_gene: TRBV7-2; CDR3aa: CASSLVGQGSTDTQYF
v_gene: TRBV19; CDR3aa: CASSVQGAEGQPQHF
v_gene: TRBV2; CDR3aa: CASSGDRGKKLFF
v_gene: TRBV10-2; CDR3aa: CASSRGQNYGYTF
v_gene: TRBV5-1; CDR3aa: CASHLFQDTEAFF
v_gene: TRBV11-2; CDR3aa: CASSFLAGGADTQYF
v_gene: TRBV4-2; CDR3aa: CASSQEGAPGNTIYF
v_gene: TRBV2; CDR3aa: CASRAGDRVADTQYF
v_gene: TRBV28; CDR3aa: CASITGSGNTIYF
v_gene: TRBV9; CDR3aa: CASSVDPREKTQYF
v_gene: TRBV11-3; CDR3aa: CASSPTSGYNEQFF